Below are 12 T cell receptor beta chains sequenced from a single sample in a study of blood T cell repertoires in COVID-19. TCRdb's table, derived via immunoSEQ multiplex PCR, lists solely in-frame clones and lacks some. The sample has around 100,000 clones, around four fifths seen once; the top ten hold around 15%. The material sequenced was peripheral blood. The receptors here all came from a man between 45 and 60 years old with active or convalescent COVID-19.

V usage is TRBV20-1 and J usage is TRBJ2-7; possible D gene TRBD2, 6 bases. Germline loops: CDR1 DFQATT, CDR2 SNEGSKA (reference sequence). The V gene lost 3 bases and the J gene lost 7 bases, with 19 bases spanning the gap. This CDR3 region has 14 residues. DNA for the CDR3: TGCAGTGCTAGTGAGGGCGGGATGGTTTGGGAGCAGTACTTC. Protein: CSASEGGMVWEQYF.

V is TRBV7-6 and J is TRBJ1-5, with 9 positions matching TRBD1. V was pared by 1 base and J by 5 bases, with 3 bases of the junction left unmatched. The CDR3 has 15 residues. The germline gives CDR1 SGHVS, CDR2 FNYEAQ. The CDR3 region is CASSLGQGGYQPQHF. CDR3 nucleotide sequence: TGTGCCAGCAGCTTAGGACAGGGGGGCTATCAGCCCCAGCATTTT.

This clone has only a few counts. This chain joins TRBV7-3 and TRBJ2-3, with D possibly being TRBD2 (6 bases). Trimming took 5 bases from V and 2 from J, leaving 14 bases between them. Germline V lookup: CDR1 SGHTA, CDR2 FQGTGA. The CDR3 runs 15 residues. CDR3 amino acids: CASSPGGGFTDTQYF. CDR3 DNA: TGTGCCAGCAGCCCCGGTGGGGGGTTCACAGATACGCAGTATTTT.

V is TRBV3-1 (or the pseudogene TRBV3-2) and J is TRBJ2-1, with 8 bases that match TRBD2. The CDR3 totals 15 residues. From germline, CDR1 is LGHDT and CDR2 YNNKEL (reference sequence). Trimming removed 4 bases from V and 6 bases from J; junction bases left unmatched: 8. As DNA, the CDR3 is TGTGCCAGCAGCCGGCGGGAGGCCGTCATCAATGAGCAGTTCTTC. Translated: CASSRREAVINEQFF.

The V call is TRBV3-1 (or the pseudogene TRBV3-2), the J call TRBJ2-5, with D perhaps TRBD2 (5 bases). Trimming left V 0 bases short and J 5 bases short, with 13 bases between. CDR3 length: 15 amino acids. Looked up from germline, CDR1 is LGHDT and CDR2 is YNNKEL (reference sequence). The CDR3 reads CASSQEPSSIETQYF. DNA for the CDR3: TGTGCCAGCAGCCAAGAGCCTAGCTCCATTGAGACCCAGTACTTC.

The chain joins TRBV7-3 to TRBJ2-1; TRBD2 is a possible D gene (6 bases). Germline CDR1 is SGHTA and CDR2 is FQGTGA. The CDR3 length is 17 residues. V shed 1 base and J shed 3 bases, with 16 bases lying between them. The CDR3 loop reads CASSLSGKRTVYNEQFF. The CDR3 nucleotides read TGTGCCAGCAGCTTAAGCGGGAAGCGGACGGTCTACAATGAGCAGTTCTTC.

This rearrangement joins TRBV5-4 to TRBJ1-2; tentative D call: TRBD1 (5 bases). The V gene lost 1 base and the J gene lost 3 bases, with 13 bases spanning the gap. The CDR3 spans 15 residues. Germline CDR1 SGHNT, CDR2 YYREEE (reference sequence). The CDR3 nucleotides read TGTGCCAGCAGCTTGACGGCAGGGATGGACTATGGCTACACCTTC. Translating gives CASSLTAGMDYGYTF.

The CDR3, as DNA: TGTGCCTGGAGTGCAGGGGATCAGCCCCAGCATTTT. Its protein is CAWSAGDQPQHF. The chain recombines TRBV30 with TRBJ1-5, with D possibly TRBD1 on 6 matching bases. V dropped 1 base and J dropped 5 bases, with 6 bases sitting between them. Germline CDR1 GTSNPN, CDR2 SVGIG (reference sequence). CDR3 length: 12 amino acids. Combining the CDR3 with reference TRBV30 and TRBJ1-5 gives the whole variable domain SQTIHQWPATLVQPVGSPLSLECTVEGTSNPNLYWYRQAAGRGLQLLFYSVGIGQISSEVPQNLSASRPQDRQFILSSKKLLLSDSGFYLCAWSAGDQPQHFGDGTRLSIL.

This clone was counted between two and nine times. The V and J genes are TRBV7-9 and TRBJ2-1; a weak D match, TRBD2 (5 bases). This CDR3 spans 14 amino acids. Germline CDR1 SEHNR, CDR2 FQNEAQ (reference sequence). The germline V and J ends were trimmed by 8 bases and 3 bases, with 14 bases remaining between them. The CDR3 nucleotides read TGTGCCAGCCTCGACGATACTAGCTACAATGAGCAGTTCTTC. It yields the protein CASLDDTSYNEQFF.

J is TRBJ1-6 and V is TRBV5-1; D might be TRBD1 (6 bases). The V end lost 5 bases, the J end lost 0 bases, and 9 bases lay between the germline ends. The CDR3 covers 15 residues. CDR1 is SGHRS and CDR2 is YFSETQ in the germline V gene. The CDR3 nucleotides read TGCGCCAGCAGGACAGGTGACTCCTATAATTCACCCCTCCACTTT. As protein: CASRTGDSYNSPLHF. Variable domain in full (rest from reference TRBV5-1 and TRBJ1-6): KAGVTQTPRYLIKTRGQQVTLSCSPISGHRSVSWYQQTPGQGLQFLFEYFSETQRNKGNFPGRFSGRQFSNSRSEMNVSTLELGDSALYLCASRTGDSYNSPLHFGNGTRLTVT.

V and J are TRBV12-3 or TRBV12-4 and TRBJ2-2; weak D call: TRBD2 (6 bases). Trimming removed 5 bases at V and 6 bases at J, with 10 bases between. This CDR3 spans 13 amino acids. This CDR3 is CASSPRLAGELFF. DNA for the CDR3: TGTGCCAGCAGTCCCCGACTAGCCGGGGAGCTGTTTTTT.

The J gene is TRBJ2-1, the V gene TRBV30, with D possibly TRBD2 on 6 matching bases. Trimming removed 0 bases at V and 2 bases at J, with 8 bases between. In germline, CDR1 is GTSNPN, CDR2 SVGIG (reference sequence). This CDR3 is built from 14 residues. For the CDR3, the DNA is TGTGCCTGGAGTGTAGGCGGGACCTACAATGAGCAGTTCTTC. As protein: CAWSVGGTYNEQFF.